The entry below describes one TCR beta chain. Its antigen remains undetermined. Per-base quality was not reported, and no clone a single base away is much larger than it. These data come from a study of long-term antiretroviral therapy in people with HIV (dated by TCRdb to 2021 to 2024). Regarding the research as a whole: The earliest samples were collected about a decade before the 2015 WHO recommendation for immediate ART, when ART was typically delayed until CD4 counts fell. Test extractions of a monoclonal T-cell line alongside 30 or so polyclonal samples showed no cross-contamination during QIAcube processing. From over 25 adults with confirmed HIV infection, the cohort provided some 200 cryopreserved PBMC samples, gathered serially across a mean of around six years (range 1-12). A retrospective serial study tested whether changes in peripheral blood TRB repertoire composition and diversity were associated with ART initiation and durable HIV suppression. Of the roughly 30 participants with HIV, about a dozen were female. General findings and caveats noted by the study authors: ART initiation was associated with a significant increase in TRB diversity, but diversity stayed significantly below transplant donor controls even after long-term ART. The samples span the years 2004 to 2017, and the ART regimens used may be less effective than current regimens. Compared with controls, HIV repertoires had narrower CDR3 length ranges, and the network structure pointed to an antigen-experienced repertoire that shifted only slightly toward naive after ART. No data were available on ART adherence, viral resistance or therapy changes, limiting inferences about post-ART repertoire changes. The repertoire was dominated across all time points by expanded TRB clones identified before ART initiation, although this dominance was seen to fluctuate and to decrease in many PLHIV after ART. Limited PBMC availability meant only the TCR beta chain was sequenced, without alpha chain pairing. Because pre-ART samples had limited cell numbers, profiling was done on unsorted PBMC rather than on sorted CD4+ and CD8+ T cells.

Participants were included only if at least one PBMC sample before ART initiation and at least two post-ART samples were available. All participants with HIV were treated in the United States of America. Cryopreserved samples of about 1-11 million PBMC were thawed and washed before DNA extraction. At the time of the earliest PBMC sample for each participant with HIV, ages ranged from roughly 23 to 55 years. Each participant contributed PBMC samples from 1-4 timepoints before ART initiation and 2-8 timepoints after ART initiation, with a median of 7 samples. Serial HIV viral load, CD4+ T-cell count, ART history and demographic data were obtained for every participant. A Qiagen kit on a QIAcube was used to extract genomic DNA from unsorted PBMC, with samples processed in batches of 12. The immunoSEQ hsTCRB v3.0 assay was used at survey level resolution to sequence the TRB variable region. TRB sequencing targeted a depth of about 35,000-50,000 T-cell genomes per sample. TRB libraries were pooled and sequenced on an Illumina MiSeq using a v3 150-cycle kit. The original pipeline was this. Repertoire analysis was run in R within a reproducible Nextflow workflow that covered QC, data transformation and analysis. LymphoSeq2, an R package for exploring AIRR-Seq data, was used to implement custom analyses. Several samples that produced fewer than 5000 total TRB sequences were removed, so 180 or so HIV repertoires were analyzed. Among the roughly 190 retained HIV repertoires, approximately 59 were collected before ART initiation and under 150 after ART initiation. Each repertoire was downsampled to 5000 TRB nucleotide sequences, and summary statistics were averaged across 100 downsampling iterations. TRB sequences were retained for analysis only if CDR3 regions of at least seven amino acids were present. A Shannon entropy-derived clonality score and the Gini coefficient were used to measure diversity. In the repertoire networks, any two of the top 5000 CDR3 amino acid sequences were connected whenever the two sequences differed by an edit distance of one. For TRB CDR3 amino acid sequences, antigen specificity groups and MHC restriction were predicted with GLIPH2. To flag known CMV, EBV, HIV or tissue antigen associations, CDR3 amino acid sequences were matched against VDJdb and McPAS-TCR. Pre-ART, post-ART and control groups were compared with Wilcoxon signed-rank tests and Holm-Bonferroni correction. TCRdb obtained this table from immuneACCESS and retained in-frame rearrangements with V and J assigned. These tables miss some clones; where compared with another copy, unresolved V genes account for less than half of the shortfall, and the remainder is unexplained. V, J and clone size derive from that table, while D and trimming were established from the DNA sequence. Present in this sample are some 22,000 clones, about four fifths of which were seen just once. 23% of the sample is taken by the ten largest.

The CDR3 contains 14 residues, cysteine and phenylalanine counted. The CDR3 DNA has 42 bases and is translated from base 1. CDR1 and CDR2, per the germline V gene, are MGHDK and SYGVNS. Between the V and J ends, shortened by 6 bases and 4 bases respectively, the junction contains 15 bases. Here the sequenced sample was unsorted PBMCs, taken 0.4 years after starting antiretroviral therapy. Recombination connected TRBV25-1 to TRBJ1-1, with TRBD1 as a weak D call on 5 bases. The sequence was collected from a man over 45 with HIV. The sequenced DNA is TGTGCCAGCAGCCCGGGACCGCAAAGCACTGAAGCTTTCTTT. Its protein product is CASSPGPQSTEAFF.